Shown below are 30 T cell receptor beta chains from a single sample sequenced in a study of response to subunit inactivated influenza vaccine. In TCRdb, the RT-PCR reads were re-called with MiXCR into one record per CDR3 protein. The data contain about 540,000 distinct CDR3 sequences, approximately 20% of them singletons. This sample also appeared in a second study, on T cells expressing NK-cell markers. That study adds: UMIs accompanied the 5'RACE template switching by which TCR beta cDNA was made.

The starting material was CD4+ T cells sorted from PBMCs, obtained less than 13 days after vaccination. The source is a man in his fifties who received an inactivated influenza vaccine.

This clonotype was observed a few times. V gene TRBV6-2 or TRBV6-3 combines with J gene TRBJ2-7; D may be TRBD2 (6 bases). The CDR3 contains 18 residues. Trimming pared 2 bases from V and 4 bases from J, leaving 24 bases between. Looked up from germline, CDR1 is MNHEY and CDR2 is SVGEGT. The CDR3 nucleotides read TGTGCCAGCAGTTACGTATCGGCAGGAGCCTTTCGGGGGTACGAGCAGTACTTC. Translation: CASSYVSAGAFRGYEQYF.

CDR3 DNA: TGTGCCAGCAGCTTTGTCACTGGCCAAGAGACCCAGTACTTC. It translates to CASSFVTGQETQYF. V usage is TRBV5-4 and J usage is TRBJ2-5; D is ambiguous. The CDR3 has 14 residues. CDR1 is SGHNT, CDR2 YYREEE, per germline (reference sequence). Trimming cost V 2 bases and J 1 base, with 9 bases left between them.

This clonotype was seen at least ten times. The chain has TRBV12-3 or TRBV12-4 and TRBJ1-1; D might be TRBD1 (6 bases). Trimming left V 5 bases short and J 8 bases short, with 12 bases between. The CDR3 consists of 12 residues. The DNA for the CDR3 is TGTGCCAGCAGTCTGACAGGAGGGGAAGCTTTCTTT. Its protein is CASSLTGGEAFF.

The J gene is TRBJ1-1, the V gene TRBV4-3; D may be TRBD1 (5 bases). The germline V gene encodes CDR1 LGHNA and CDR2 YSLEER. V lost 0 bases and J lost 1, with 9 bases in between. This CDR3 is 15 amino acids long. The CDR3 here is CASSQDREGNTEAFF. The CDR3 bases are TGCGCCAGCAGCCAAGACAGGGAGGGGAACACTGAAGCTTTCTTT.

V is TRBV5-6 and J is TRBJ2-6; 8 bases line up with TRBD1. Germline CDR1 SGHDT, CDR2 YYEEEE. J was trimmed by 0 bases and V by 3 bases; bases with no gene match: 11. The CDR3 sequence is 19 residues long. The CDR3 sequence: CASSSSRQGIISGANVLTF. In DNA, the CDR3 is TGTGCCAGCAGCTCTTCACGACAGGGGATCATCTCTGGGGCCAACGTCCTGACTTTC.

As for this clonotype: Relative to the germline gene, one junction end is altered; a read error may explain this. The gene calls are TRBV20-1 and TRBJ2-3, with 13 bases matching TRBD2. The CDR3 is made up of 17 amino acids. The V gene's germline CDR1 is DFQATT and CDR2 SNEGSKA (reference sequence). This CDR3 is CSARDLRLAGGSDTQYF. The CDR3 DNA is TGCAGTGCTCGAGATCTCCGACTAGCGGGAGGATCGGATACGCAGTATTTT.

There are a few counts of this clonotype. The J gene is TRBJ1-2, the V gene TRBV28; D gene ambiguous. The CDR3 is 13 amino acids. From germline, CDR1 is MDHEN and CDR2 SYDVKM. V lost 3 bases and J lost 4, with 9 bases in between. The DNA of the CDR3 is TGTGCCAGCAGTTTGCCGGGAGTCTATGGCTACACCTTC. Amino acids: CASSLPGVYGYTF.

This clonotype was seen a handful of times. The gene calls are TRBV10-3 and TRBJ2-3; no firm D call. Per the germline V gene, CDR1 is ENHRY and CDR2 is SYGVKD. This CDR3 contains 14 residues. Trimming took off 3 bases at V and 8 bases at J, with 15 bases between the two ends. The chain's CDR3 is CAISDYTGGGTQYF. The CDR3 bases are TGTGCCATCAGTGACTACACGGGTGGCGGTACGCAGTATTTT.

The chain couples TRBV11-2 to TRBJ2-5; TRBD1 or TRBD2 may be the D gene (5 bases each). The CDR3 is 15 amino acids. Trimming removed 5 bases at V and 4 bases at J, with 17 bases between. Looked up from germline, CDR1 is SGHAT and CDR2 is FQNNGV. The chain's CDR3 is CASSAGTLSRETQYF. The CDR3 nucleotides are TGTGCCAGCAGCGCCGGGACCCTTTCGCGAGAGACCCAGTACTTC. The variable domain in full, completed from reference TRBV11-2 and TRBJ2-5, reads EAGVAQSPRYKIIEKRQSVAFWCNPISGHATLYWYQQILGQGPKLLIQFQNNGVVDDSQLPKDRFSAERLKGVDSTLKIQPAKLEDSAVYLCASSAGTLSRETQYFGPGTRLLVL.

The CDR3 DNA is TGCAGTGCTAGACTAGCGGGGAAGCCCTACGAGCAGTACTTC. Translation: CSARLAGKPYEQYF. The chain links TRBV20-1 to TRBJ2-7; 9 bases line up with TRBD2. The CDR3 covers 14 residues. V lost 2 bases and J lost 2; bases outside the gene matches: 4. Germline loops: CDR1 DFQATT, CDR2 SNEGSKA (reference sequence).

The CDR3 bases are TGTGCCAGCAAACAGGGAGGCACAGATACGCAGTATTTT. Its translation: CASKQGGTDTQYF. The chain combines TRBV7-9 with TRBJ2-3; maybe TRBD1 (6 bases). The CDR3 loop spans 13 amino acids. The germline CDR1 and CDR2 sequences are SEHNR and FQNEAQ (reference sequence). V lost 7 bases and J lost 1, with 9 bases in between.

This clonotype appeared a few times. V is TRBV9 and J is TRBJ2-7; D may correspond to TRBD1 or TRBD2 (5 bases each). Trimming removed 3 bases at V and 4 bases at J, with 14 bases between. The germline V gene encodes CDR1 SGDLS and CDR2 YYNGEE. CDR3 length: 14 amino acids. CDR3 nucleotide sequence: TGTGCCAGCAGCGGAGGGACCAATCCTTACGAGCAGTACTTC. It translates to CASSGGTNPYEQYF.

This clonotype was counted a few times. This rearrangement joins TRBV20-1 to TRBJ2-7, with 11 bases fitting TRBD1. The CDR3 consists of 13 residues. The germline V gene has CDR1 DFQATT and CDR2 SNEGSKA (reference sequence). The V and J ends lost 6 bases and 2 bases, in that order; junction bases with no gene match: 3. Written as DNA, the CDR3 is TGCAGTGCGCAGGGACAGGGGGCCTACGAGCAGTACTTC. Translation: CSAQGQGAYEQYF.

This clonotype was seen only a few times. The rearrangement links TRBV14 to TRBJ2-3; D gene uncertain. Per the germline V gene, CDR1 is SGHDN and CDR2 is FVKESK. Deletions cut 0 bases from V and 4 bases from J, with 5 bases between. The CDR3 spans 13 residues. DNA of the CDR3: TGTGCCAGCAGCCAAGATTATTCAGATACGCAGTATTTT. Its protein product is CASSQDYSDTQYF.

This clonotype showed up just a few times. The chain couples TRBV20-1 to TRBJ1-5, with a tentative D call TRBD1 (5 bases). The V gene's germline CDR1 is DFQATT and CDR2 SNEGSKA (reference sequence). V lost 1 base, J lost 6 bases, and 13 bases lay in between. The CDR3 is made up of 14 amino acids. DNA of the CDR3: TGCAGTGCTAGAGCTTGGGGGGGATCTCAGCCCCAGCATTTT. It encodes CSARAWGGSQPQHF.

In this sample, this clonotype turned up a few times. This chain uses TRBV28 with TRBJ1-1; no firm D call. Germline CDR1 is MDHEN and CDR2 is SYDVKM. This CDR3 comprises 14 residues. V was trimmed by 7 bases and J by 4 bases, leaving 16 bases between them. The CDR3 reads CASTPGRALTEAFF. CDR3 coding DNA: TGTGCCAGCACACCGGGGAGGGCCCTCACTGAAGCTTTCTTT.

This clonotype has a handful of counts. The V and J genes are TRBV6-1 and TRBJ2-1, with 8 nucleotides matching TRBD1. The CDR3 spans 15 residues. The V gene end was trimmed by 6 bases and the J gene end by 6 bases; junction bases not matched to a gene: 10. Germline CDR1 reads MNHNS; CDR2 reads SASEGT. CDR3 protein: CASSPRRTGFNEQFF. As DNA, the CDR3 is TGTGCCAGCAGCCCCCGTAGGACAGGGTTCAATGAGCAGTTCTTC.

This clonotype was counted once. The chain has TRBV9 and TRBJ2-2; TRBD2 aligns across 7 bases. Germline V gives CDR1 SGDLS, CDR2 YYNGEE. The CDR3 contains 14 residues. The trim removed 7 bases at V and 0 bases at J, leaving 3 bases unmatched. CDR3 nucleotide sequence: TGTGCCAGCGCTAGCGGAGCGAACACCGGGGAGCTGTTTTTT. Its protein is CASASGANTGELFF.

The table lists this clonotype with many counts. Written as DNA, the CDR3 is TGTGCCAGCAGCCCCGGAGGGTTTGAGCAGTTCTTC. Protein product: CASSPGGFEQFF. This rearrangement joins TRBV7-2 to TRBJ2-1; D is perhaps TRBD2 (6 bases). Trimming pared 5 bases from V and 9 bases from J, leaving 11 bases between. The germline gives CDR1 SGHTA, CDR2 FQGNSA. This CDR3 is 12 amino acids long.

This sequence joins TRBV28 and TRBJ2-7; D might be TRBD2 (6 bases). V shed 0 bases and J shed 6 bases, with 15 bases lying between them. The CDR3 covers 15 residues. The germline CDR1 and CDR2 sequences are MDHEN and SYDVKM. CDR3: CASSLWGGTTIEQYF. The CDR3 region has the DNA TGTGCCAGCAGTTTATGGGGCGGGACCACAATCGAGCAGTACTTC.

This clonotype turned up a few times. The chain's CDR3 is CASSQGESGNYNEQFF. For the CDR3, the DNA is TGCGCCAGCAGCCAAGGGGAAAGCGGGAACTACAATGAGCAGTTCTTC. This rearrangement joins TRBV4-1 to TRBJ2-1; 7 positions agree with TRBD2. The CDR3 sequence is 16 residues long. V dropped 1 base and J dropped 3; count of bases not matched to a gene: 6. CDR1 is MGHRA, CDR2 YSYEKL, per germline.

This clonotype showed up many times. V is TRBV28 and J is TRBJ2-4; TRBD2 aligns across 11 bases. CDR3 size: 18 residues. Germline lookup yields CDR1 MDHEN and CDR2 SYDVKM. Losses at the gene ends were 3 bases for V and 7 bases for J; bases not matched to a gene: 14. CDR3 DNA: TGTGCCAGCAGTTTGGTACTAGCGGGGGCCAGGGGTCGTAACATTCAGTACTTC. Its protein is CASSLVLAGARGRNIQYF.

The chain couples TRBV12-3 or TRBV12-4 to TRBJ2-3, with 7 nucleotides matching TRBD2. The V and J ends lost 3 bases and 5 bases, in that order; junction bases with no gene match: 5. CDR3 length: 14 amino acids. Written as DNA, the CDR3 is TGTGCCAGCAGTTTCGGCGGGAGAGAAGATACGCAGTATTTT. Its protein product is CASSFGGREDTQYF.

This chain joins TRBV30 and TRBJ2-2; D gene ambiguous. V shed 3 bases and J shed 4 bases, with 12 bases lying between them. Per germline, CDR1 GTSNPN and CDR2 SVGIG (reference sequence). The CDR3 totals 14 residues. The CDR3 sequence: CAWSDPPGTGELFF. As DNA, the CDR3 is TGTGCCTGGAGCGACCCCCCGGGCACCGGGGAGCTGTTTTTT.

The sample holds a few counts of this clonotype. The rearrangement joins TRBV6-1 to TRBJ1-5; D not resolved. This CDR3 contains 13 residues. Trimming pared 10 bases from V and 9 bases from J, leaving 19 bases between. The germline V gene encodes CDR1 MNHNS and CDR2 SASEGT. This chain's CDR3 is CATADGPEWPQHF. CDR3 coding DNA: TGTGCCACCGCGGACGGTCCTGAGTGGCCCCAGCATTTT.

This clonotype was observed a handful of times. One end of the junction fails to match germline, which may point to a read error. V usage is TRBV7-7 and J usage is TRBJ2-1, with 8 positions matching TRBD1. The CDR3 has 15 residues. From germline, CDR1 is SSHAT and CDR2 FNYEAQ (reference sequence). The CDR3 region is CASSPGQDALNEQFF. The CDR3 DNA sequence: TGTGCTAGCAGCCCGGGACAGGACGCCCTAAATGAGCAGTTCTTC.

The V and J genes are TRBV23-1 and TRBJ1-6; D uncertain. TRBV23-1 falls under the ORF class, with uncertain function. Trimming cost V 7 bases and J 5 bases, with 15 bases left between them. The CDR3 sequence is 15 residues long. Here the CDR3 reads CASKRLTEDNSPLHF. In DNA, the CDR3 is TGCGCCAGCAAAAGACTGACCGAAGATAATTCACCCCTCCACTTT.

In this sample, this clonotype turned up a few times. The rearrangement uses TRBV5-5 and TRBJ2-5, with 8 bases that match TRBD2. The trim removed 1 base at V and 1 base at J, leaving 6 bases unmatched. This CDR3 region has 16 residues. The germline CDR1 and CDR2 sequences are SGHKS and YYEKEE (reference sequence). The DNA of the CDR3 is TGTGCCAGCAGCTTGCTCGCGGGAGGCCCCCAAGAGACCCAGTACTTC. Translation: CASSLLAGGPQETQYF.

This clonotype was observed a handful of times. V gene TRBV29-1 combines with J gene TRBJ1-1; 9 nucleotides agree with TRBD1. CDR1 is SQVTM and CDR2 is ANQGSEA in the germline V gene. The V and J ends lost 3 bases and 4 bases, in that order; junction bases with no gene match: 6. The CDR3 spans 14 residues. CDR3 sequence: CSVEEQGAVTEAFF. DNA for the CDR3: TGCAGCGTTGAGGAACAGGGGGCTGTCACTGAAGCTTTCTTT.

The chain is built from TRBV14 and TRBJ2-1; the D is unclear. The CDR3 contains 15 residues. V lost 1 base and J 9 bases, leaving 16 bases between the germline ends. Germline CDR1 is SGHDN and CDR2 is FVKESK. CDR3 residues: CASSQGLTLAGEQFF. The CDR3 bases are TGTGCCAGCAGCCAAGGGCTAACGCTCGCTGGTGAGCAGTTCTTC.